The source of this T cell receptor (beta chain) is a study of cytomegalovirus exposure and HLA in healthy donors (TCRdb year 2017). Notes on the research overall: An earlier analysis of some 500 of the donors reported more than 250 Gb of sequence data and about 100 million unique TCR beta sequences from 150 million to 200 million T cells. Because of strong linkage in the cohort, four or five DR-DQ haplotypes were treated as single units for association and clustering. Of the 350 to 400 genotyped donors, 65% to 90% fell in the genetic ancestry cluster associated with self-reported Caucasian donors. Donor age, sex, ethnicity and CMV serostatus were compiled alongside the repertoire data. The T cell repertoires of 666 subjects were profiled by immunosequencing and related to cytomegalovirus serostatus. Besides the first cohort of roughly 640 subjects, a separate validation cohort made up of over a hundred different subjects was used. A later analysis re-examined previously published TCR beta repertoires from just over 650 donors and added high-resolution HLA genotyping to investigate patterns of TCR occurrence. On average, over 200,000 unique TCR beta nucleotide sequences were sequenced per donor among 398 genotyped donors of the cohort, with about 19% of those sequences being non-productive. Rather than drawing on any new phenotypic data, the later analysis identified candidate immune exposures from TCR beta sequences and the way those sequences occurred across donors. To predict cytomegalovirus infection status, the study combined high-throughput TCR immunosequencing, statistical association of individual TCRs with disease status, and machine learning. All discovery cohort repertoires had been generated using a single sequencing platform. Both class I and class II loci were covered by HLA typing, at four-digit resolution. An earlier analysis of some 600 of the donors applied high-throughput TCR beta sequencing to assess whether each TCR beta V gene segment acted as functional or pseudogenic. About 280 gigabases of sequencing data and around 85 million unique TCR sequences made up an early release that covered 640 HLA-typed donors. The number of typed donors differed by locus: about 629-630 for A, B, C, DRB1 and DQB1; 500 to 550 for DQA1; around 580 for DPA1; and roughly 490 for DPB1. A later genetic analysis used genome-wide SNP genotypes for about 65% of the roughly 670 donors, treating that subset as a discovery cohort. The study was designed to test whether signatures of past pathogen exposure could be identified by cataloging public T cell receptors.

Library preparation was by the immunoSEQ multiplex PCR assay. The multiplex PCR relied on a mix of 60 forward primers for TCR Vbeta segments and 13 reverse primers for TCR Jbeta segments. The CDR3 region of rearranged TCR beta genes was amplified from genomic DNA with a multiplex PCR assay. On the Illumina HiSeq System, the amplified TCR beta libraries were sequenced as 87-base-pair reads. Regarding the original processing steps: A later analysis tallied approximately 87 million unique TCR beta chains across the 666 repertoires, and about 10 million of those chains were shared by two or more donors. Raw reads were error-corrected and collapsed into unique sequences with a nearest-neighbor algorithm that merged closely related sequences to remove PCR and sequencing errors. CDR3 sequences were aligned to IMGT reference sequences to assign V, D and J gene segments. Each retained sequence needed at least a six-nucleotide match to both a V gene segment and a J gene segment. Rearrangements were classified as productive when the CDR3 lacked stop codons and remained in frame with V and J, and all other rearrangements were classified as non-productive. CDR3 was defined by IMGT convention, running from the second conserved V-encoded cysteine to the conserved J-encoded phenylalanine. The earlier analysis of around 640 of the donors excluded sequences that lacked an unambiguous match to a single V gene segment. An earlier analysis of under 750 of the donors called V segments functional above 56.7% productive rearrangements and segregating when the between-donor standard deviation exceeded 5%. A statistical classification framework was built for diagnosing cytomegalovirus status from the catalog of TCR beta chain sequences. In a later analysis, TCR nucleotide sequences were compared against IMGT/GENE-DB human TR gene sequences so that V and J genes could be assigned. A later analysis assigned CDR3 sequences and most-parsimonious VDJ recombination scenarios with the TCRdist pipeline. In a later analysis, each TCR beta chain was defined by its CDR3 amino acid sequence together with its V-gene family, and reads lacking a unique V-gene family were excluded. As a way to deal with suspected cross-contamination and a sequencing artifact, a later analysis dropped under 600 nucleotide sequences that were highly shared and had low generation probability. For each public chain, a later analysis derived a clonal expansion index from normalized ranks of inferred template counts within each repertoire. In a later analysis, generation probabilities were computed using a VDJ recombination model fitted to out-of-frame rearrangements, and the results were checked against IGoR. Hypergeometric tests were used in a later analysis to score TCR-TCR, TCR-HLA and TCR-CMV co-occurrence, with a repertoire-size bias correction applied to the TCR pairs. A later analysis estimated false discovery rates by permuting HLA or CMV assignments 20 times. In a later analysis, co-occurring TCRs were grouped using DBSCAN, with TCRdist sequence similarity added in when clustering inside HLA-allele-positive subsets. Repertoires with fewer than 30,000 or more than 120,000 public chains were left out of co-occurrence clustering, as were about five repertoires with anomalous nucleotide sharing. This immuneACCESS table, as held by TCRdb, lists in-frame sequences with V and J called but not all clones. Of the missing ones, under half trace to an unresolved V gene in checked studies; the others have no known cause. V and J calls and clone size are as listed in that table; D and trimming were resolved from the DNA. Here the sample has 120,000 or so clones; roughly 80% occur a single time. The ten biggest clones cover around 2.5% of the sample.

Overall study outcomes, separate from this receptor: This cohort had only TCR beta chains sequenced, and the lack of alpha or paired-chain data limited which features could be detected. A cluster of highly shared sequence variants was judged likely to be a technical artifact of the sequencing pipeline. The only immune exposure information available for the cohort was CMV serostatus. Strong co-occurrence of HLA alleles, especially DR and DQ, made assigning TCR associations to individual alleles difficult. According to a later analysis, most CMV-associated TCR beta chains appeared to be HLA-restricted, and the HLA associations seemed to be driven largely by CMV exposure. Sequencing depth was assumed to be roughly uniform across donors in the presence/absence analyses, though that assumption may not hold. Three of the identified cytomegalovirus-associated TCR beta chains were confirmed in vitro to be specific for cytomegalovirus antigens. In a later analysis, the rate of TCR association differed among HLA loci, with DRB1 alleles having the most associated TCRs and HLA-C alleles having the fewest. A total of 164 TCR beta chains were listed by the study as associated with cytomegalovirus. Broadly in line with IMGT annotations, most TCR beta V segments showed up in productive rearrangements about 87% or about 30% of the time in an earlier analysis of several hundred of the donors. At a false discovery rate of 0.05, a later analysis linked 16,951 TCR beta sequences to specific HLA alleles. Because HLA typing was unavailable for some donors at each locus, only the typed subset was used in association tests. A later analysis found that HLA-associated TCR beta chains were more clonally expanded and had lower generation probabilities than equally common non-associated chains. Because counts were too low, more than 15 rarely observed V segments, including chromosome 9 orphons, were excluded from the earlier analysis of 500 to 700 of the donors. A further reported finding was that TCR beta sequences accurately predicted the HLA-A and HLA-B alleles for most subjects in the first cohort. Linkage disequilibrium might explain the correlated functional status among segregating V segments, but an unknown experimental factor could not be ruled out. An association between a missense DCLRE1C variant and V-gene and J-gene trimming of TCR beta chains was found in a later genetic analysis and replicated in an independent cohort. In both the original and validation cohorts, the classifier was reported to diagnose cytomegalovirus status with high specificity and sensitivity. It was suggested by the authors that the approach could potentially be generalized to other disease states and immunological phenotypes. A later analysis reported that several top co-occurrence clusters appeared linked to parvovirus B19, influenza, CMV and Epstein-Barr virus. In a later genetic analysis, fewer N-insertions in productive TCRs were reported among donors in an Asian-associated ancestry cluster than the roughly 710-donor mean. Most TCR sequences were seen in very few donors, while some public TCRs were found in many individuals.

The cohort comprised fewer than 700 healthy bone marrow donors. All cohort members were sampled while nominally healthy, although unrecorded immune exposures were likely present. The donor tested CMV seronegative, placing the donor among the 300 to 450 seronegative members of the cohort. A peripheral blood sample was provided by each donor, and peripheral blood mononuclear cells were used for TCR beta sequencing. The Qiagen DNeasy Blood Extraction Kit was used to extract genomic DNA from the blood cell samples. A word on this clone: There is no known antigen for this receptor. No quality values exist for individual bases; no much larger clone is one base distant.

Material: PBMCs. The origin of this receptor is a young man in good health and CMV-seronegative.

For the CDR3, the sequence is CASSPRIIGRNTGELFF. The nucleotide sequence reads as follows: TGTGCCAGCAGCCCACGGATTATTGGGCGGAACACCGGGGAGCTGTTTTTT. The V and J segments used are TRBV7-2 and TRBJ2-2, with the D gene not confidently named. CDR1 SGHTA and CDR2 FQGNSA were looked up in the germline V gene. Deletion took 5 bases off V and 1 base off J, with a span of 17 bases between the germline ends. Measured from the cysteine to the phenylalanine, the CDR3 is 17 residues long. CDR3 DNA is the only sequence kept; it has 51 bases, read in frame from the first base.